These T cell receptor beta chains were read from a single sample in a study of T cell changes during pregnancy in multiple sclerosis. Profiled with immunoSEQ multiplex PCR; TCRdb holds only in-frame clones, not every one. The table has approximately 43,000 clones, 94% seen once. The sequencing used CD8+ T cells from peripheral blood mononuclear cells, collected in the third trimester of pregnancy. The receptors originated from a female donor with multiple sclerosis, enrolled in a pregnancy study. The CDR3 runs from the conserved cysteine through the conserved F or W. A D gene is named only where the DNA matches it firmly. Clone size is not always given. Where it is, it says once, few, many or a class for expanded clones.

d_call j_call cdr3_length v_call clone_size cdr3_aa cdr3_nt
TRBD1 TRBJ2-7 13 TRBV19 - CASTPGTGNEQYF TGTGCCAGTACCCCCGGGACAGGGAACGAGCAGTACTTC
TRBD2 TRBJ2-1 15 TRBV29-1 - CSVDGLAGSYNEQFF TGCAGCGTTGATGGACTAGCGGGGTCCTACAATGAGCAGTTCTTC
TRBD1 TRBJ2-7 14 TRBV5-6 - CASSTQGVSYEQYF TGTGCCAGCAGTACTCAGGGGGTTAGCTACGAGCAGTACTTC
- TRBJ1-2 15 TRBV6-5 - CASSLAQEGIRGYTF TGTGCCAGCAGTCTCGCCCAAGAGGGCATTAGGGGCTACACCTTC
- TRBJ2-7 13 TRBV7-8 - CASSHRPSDEQYF TGTGCCAGCAGCCATCGACCTAGCGACGAGCAGTACTTC
TRBD1 TRBJ2-7 15 TRBV5-1 few CASSLPDRGRHEQYF TGCGCCAGCAGCTTACCGGACAGGGGGAGGCACGAGCAGTACTTC
- TRBJ1-1 12 TRBV30 - CAWRDIDTEAFF TGTGCCTGGCGGGACATCGACACTGAAGCTTTCTTT
- TRBJ2-5 12 TRBV9 - CASSADQETQYF TGTGCCAGCAGCGCCGACCAAGAGACCCAGTACTTC
TRBD1 TRBJ2-1 15 TRBV5-1 - CASSSRDRGYNEQFF TGCGCCAGCAGCTCCCGGGACAGGGGGTACAATGAGCAGTTCTTC
TRBD1 TRBJ2-5 15 TRBV15 - CATSSQRQGVETQYF TGTGCCACCAGCAGCCAGAGACAGGGGGTGGAGACCCAGTACTTC
TRBD1 TRBJ1-4 16 TRBV4-1 - CASSQGGQGANEKLFF TGCGCCAGCAGCCAAGGGGGACAGGGGGCTAATGAAAAACTGTTTTTT
TRBD1 TRBJ1-1 11 TRBV5-6 - CASEDRVEAFF TGTGCCAGCGAAGACAGGGTAGAAGCTTTCTTT
TRBD2 TRBJ2-2 16 TRBV7-9 - CASSLPPSGRSGELFF TGTGCCAGCAGCTTACCCCCTAGCGGGAGGTCCGGGGAGCTGTTTTTT
- TRBJ2-1 13 TRBV11-1 - CASSFSSVNEQFF TGTGCCAGCAGCTTTTCTAGCGTAAATGAGCAGTTCTTC
TRBD1 TRBJ1-1 20 TRBV14 - CASSQDIDRGRVELRTEAFF TGTGCCAGCAGCCAAGATATCGACAGGGGGCGAGTAGAATTGAGGACTGAAGCTTTCTTT
TRBD1 TRBJ2-1 15 TRBV28 - CASTTGTGISDEQFF TGTGCCAGCACCACCGGGACAGGGATTAGCGATGAGCAGTTCTTC
TRBD2 TRBJ2-7 13 TRBV29-1 - CSVELAGAYEQYF TGCAGCGTGGAACTAGCGGGAGCCTACGAGCAGTACTTC
TRBD2 TRBJ2-5 14 TRBV12-5 - CASGLAGLAATQYF TGTGCTAGTGGTTTGGCGGGACTAGCAGCGACCCAGTACTTC
- TRBJ1-2 13 TRBV6-6 - CASTPGLNYGYTF TGTGCCAGCACCCCCGGACTGAACTATGGCTACACCTTC
- TRBJ2-1 14 TRBV29-1 once CSVTGAGALNEQFF TGCAGCGTTACCGGGGCAGGGGCCCTCAATGAGCAGTTCTTC
TRBD1 TRBJ1-5 13 TRBV19 - CASLGTGYQPQHF TGTGCCAGTCTAGGGACAGGGTATCAGCCCCAGCATTTT
TRBD2 TRBJ2-3 16 TRBV28 - CASSFGLAGGADTQYF TGTGCCAGCAGTTTTGGACTAGCGGGAGGGGCAGATACGCAGTATTTT
TRBD2 TRBJ2-7 15 TRBV28 once CASSFLREVPGEQYF TGTGCCAGCAGTTTTTTGCGGGAGGTCCCGGGCGAGCAGTACTTC
- TRBJ2-7 18 TRBV18 - CASSPRGHRSAKAYEQYF TGTGCCAGCTCACCCCGGGGACACCGTTCAGCGAAAGCCTACGAGCAGTACTTC